Listed here is a single TCR beta chain. Clones were sequenced by immunoSEQ multiplex PCR, and TCRdb holds only the in-frame ones, with some missing. The table shows about 250,000 clones, with roughly 80% occurring only once. The data originate from a study of blood T cell repertoires in COVID-19. Exposed enrollees had met someone with a PCR-confirmed or clinician-diagnosed COVID-19 case at some point within the 2 weeks before study entry. The germline V and J ends were trimmed by 1 base and 4 bases, with 13 bases remaining between them. Germline-derived CDR1 and CDR2 are LGHDT and YNNKEL (reference sequence). The CDR3 runs 15 residues.

The V and J genes are TRBV3-1 (or the pseudogene TRBV3-2) and TRBJ1-1; no clear D gene. This sequence was found in a man aged 40-50 years who had been exposed to COVID-19. Sequencing input: PBMCs or T cells enriched from blood (not recorded which). CDR3 nucleotide sequence: TGTGCCAGCAGCCAAGCCGACCGGCGGGGCACTGAAGCTTTCTTT. This gives the protein CASSQADRRGTEAFF.